This T cell receptor (beta chain) was recovered during a study of cytomegalovirus exposure and HLA in healthy donors. This CDR3 is built from 15 residues. V was cut by 5 bases and J by 1 base, with 14 bases left in between. CDR1 and CDR2 from the germline V gene are KGHSH and LQKENI. The PCR ran on 60 Vbeta and 13 Jbeta primers. TCRdb keeps only in-frame clones here, not all; method: immunoSEQ multiplex PCR. Here the sample spans about 100,000 clones, about 72% being singletons. Broader study findings: Later, an analysis found that common viral pathogens appeared to be linked with several of the most significant clusters. Among the sequence variants, a highly shared cluster was likely an artifact of sequencing. In an earlier analysis, most TCR beta V segments were productive about 87% or about 30% of the time.

Concerning this clone itself: Its specificity is not known.

The clonotype comes from a woman aged 55 to 70 in good health and CMV-seropositive. The V gene is TRBV18, the J gene TRBJ2-5, with D unresolved. Sample: PBMCs. Written as DNA, the CDR3 is TGTGCCAGCTCATCAAGACATATTGCCCAAGAGACCCAGTACTTC. Translating gives CASSSRHIAQETQYF.